These 32 T cell receptor beta chains originate from one sample sequenced in a study of cytomegalovirus exposure and HLA in healthy donors. This table comes from immunoSEQ multiplex PCR, and its TCRdb copy is limited to in-frame clones, with some not included. The sample has roughly 140,000 clones; around nine tenths are singletons. The material sequenced was PBMCs. Receptors were obtained from a woman under 30 in good health and CMV-seropositive.

The V call is TRBV18, the J call TRBJ1-1; 7 nucleotides line up with TRBD1. The germline gives CDR1 KGHSH, CDR2 LQKENI. The ends lost 3 bases at V and 3 bases at J; junction bases unmatched: 4. The CDR3 consists of 14 residues. The CDR3 DNA is TGTGCCAGCTCACCGACAGGGACGGACACTGAAGCTTTCTTT. It specifies CASSPTGTDTEAFF. The full variable domain, rest sourced from reference TRBV18 and TRBJ1-1, is NAGVMQNPRHLVRRRGQEARLRCSPMKGHSHVYWYRQLPEEGLKFMVYLQKENIIDESGMPKERFSAEFPKEGPSILRIQQVVRGDSAAYFCASSPTGTDTEAFFGQGTRLTVV.

CDR3 protein: CASSLRLTTSSYNEQFF. Written as DNA, the CDR3 is TGCGCCAGCAGCCTACGACTGACTACGAGCTCCTACAATGAGCAGTTCTTC. This chain links TRBV4-1 with TRBJ2-1; D is perhaps TRBD2 (5 bases). Germline V gene data show CDR1 as MGHRA and CDR2 as YSYEKL. Trimming cost V 4 bases and J 0 bases, with 16 bases left between them. The CDR3 covers 17 residues.

This rearrangement joins TRBV7-8 to TRBJ2-2; tentative D call: TRBD2 (5 bases). The CDR3 is 15 amino acids. V shed 3 bases and J shed 4 bases, with 12 bases lying between them. Germline lookup yields CDR1 SGHVS and CDR2 FQNEAQ. CDR3 nucleotide sequence: TGTGCCAGCAGCTTTGGGTCGGCGGGCACCGGGGAGCTGTTTTTT. The encoded protein is CASSFGSAGTGELFF.

The V and J genes are TRBV6-4 and TRBJ1-5, with D possibly TRBD1 on 5 matching bases. The germline V and J ends were trimmed by 5 bases and 7 bases, with 12 bases remaining between them. CDR3 length: 13 residues. Germline CDR1 and CDR2: MRHNA and SNTAGT. The CDR3 reads CASSREAGQPQHF. In DNA, the CDR3 is TGTGCCAGCAGTAGGGAGGCAGGGCAGCCCCAGCATTTT.

This clone has more than one count but fewer than ten. The chain links TRBV5-1 to TRBJ1-2; possibly TRBD1 for D (5 bases). The CDR3 sequence is 15 residues long. Trimming shortened V by 2 bases and J by 6 bases, and 17 bases separated the two germline ends. Germline CDR1 SGHRS, CDR2 YFSETQ. CDR3 nucleotide sequence: TGCGCCAGCAGCTTAAGTGGTCAGGGTCGTGATGGCTACACCTTC. It yields the protein CASSLSGQGRDGYTF.

The gene calls are TRBV6-5 and TRBJ2-7, with D maybe TRBD2 (6 bases). Germline values: CDR1 MNHEY, CDR2 SVGAGI. The ends were cut back, 0 bases at V and 5 bases at J, with 17 bases in the middle. This CDR3 comprises 16 residues. CDR3 in amino acids: CASSYSKGGRMNEQYF. In DNA, the CDR3 is TGTGCCAGCAGTTACTCAAAGGGAGGTAGAATGAACGAGCAGTACTTC.

The gene calls are TRBV2 and TRBJ1-1, with 7 bases matching TRBD1. This CDR3 contains 16 residues. J lost 1 base, V lost 7 bases, and 12 bases had no gene match. The germline V gene encodes CDR1 SNHLY and CDR2 FYNNEI. The CDR3 DNA reads as TGTGCCAGCACCAAAAACAGGGGACGAGGGAACACTGAAGCTTTCTTT. This codes for CASTKNRGRGNTEAFF. Based on the CDR3 plus reference TRBV2 and TRBJ1-1, the full variable domain is EPEVTQTPSHQVTQMGQEVILRCVPISNHLYFYWYRQILGQKVEFLVSFYNNEISEKSEIFDDQFSVERPDGSNFTLKIRSTKLEDSAMYFCASTKNRGRGNTEAFFGQGTRLTVV.

The chain employs TRBV7-2 and TRBJ2-5, with 10 bases identical to TRBD2. Per the germline V gene, CDR1 is SGHTA and CDR2 is FQGNSA. This CDR3 spans 14 amino acids. Trimming took 5 bases from V and 6 from J; bases not matched to a gene: 6. The CDR3 DNA reads as TGTGCCAGCAGCCCGGGACTAGCGAGGCAGACCCAGTACTTC. Its protein product is CASSPGLARQTQYF. Drawing the rest from reference TRBV7-2 and TRBJ2-5, the complete variable domain is GAGVSQSPSNKVTEKGKDVELRCDPISGHTALYWYRQSLGQGLEFLIYFQGNSAPDKSGLPSDRFSAERTGGSVSTLTIQRTQQEDSAVYLCASSPGLARQTQYFGPGTRLLVL.

This sequence joins TRBV7-2 and TRBJ2-7, with D possibly matching TRBD2 (7 bases). V was clipped by 1 base and J by 3 bases, with 16 bases between them. Germline V gives CDR1 SGHTA, CDR2 FQGNSA. This CDR3 spans 16 amino acids. The CDR3: CASSLVRGRDLYEQYF. As DNA, the CDR3 is TGTGCCAGCAGCTTAGTAAGGGGGAGGGACCTCTACGAGCAGTACTTC.

This clone has just a few counts. The chain recombines TRBV7-6 with TRBJ2-1, with 16 bases aligning to TRBD2. The CDR3 loop spans 17 amino acids. Trimming at V came to 5 bases and at J to 5 bases, leaving 6 bases not matched to a gene. Germline V CDR1 and CDR2: SGHVS, FNYEAQ. The CDR3 DNA follows: TGTGCCAGCAGCCCAGGGACTAGCGGGGGGGCAAACAATGAGCAGTTCTTC. Protein product: CASSPGTSGGANNEQFF.

The chain has TRBV6-1 and TRBJ2-4, with 7 bases identical to TRBD1. The germline CDR1 and CDR2 sequences are MNHNS and SASEGT. This CDR3 is 14 amino acids long. After removal of 2 bases from V and 5 bases from J, the junction contained 3 bases not matched to a gene. CDR3 sequence reads: CASSERDRENIQYF. In DNA form, the CDR3 reads TGTGCCAGCAGTGAAAGAGACAGGGAAAACATTCAGTACTTC.

The rearrangement joins TRBV5-1 to TRBJ2-5; D unclear. The germline CDR1 and CDR2 sequences are SGHRS and YFSETQ. The CDR3 is made up of 15 amino acids. Trimming left V 0 bases short and J 2 bases short, with 11 bases between. This chain's CDR3 is CASSLGITTQETQYF. CDR3 DNA sequence: TGCGCCAGCAGCTTGGGTATTACTACACAAGAGACCCAGTACTTC.

The chain is built from TRBV6-1 and TRBJ1-4, with D tentatively TRBD1 (5 bases). Germline values: CDR1 MNHNS, CDR2 SASEGT. V dropped 6 bases and J dropped 8 bases, with 16 bases sitting between them. CDR3 length: 14 residues. As DNA, the CDR3 is TGTGCCAGCAGGGAGGGACTTGTTCACGAAAAACTGTTTTTT. As protein: CASREGLVHEKLFF.

The chain has TRBV5-4 and TRBJ2-1, with unresolved D. Germline lookup yields CDR1 SGHNT and CDR2 YYREEE (reference sequence). Trimming removed 0 bases at V and 6 bases at J, with 7 bases between. The CDR3 is 13 amino acids. The CDR3 sequence is CASSLAVSNEQFF. CDR3 nucleotides: TGTGCCAGCAGCTTGGCTGTTTCCAATGAGCAGTTCTTC.

The chain combines TRBV4-1 with TRBJ1-2; 8 bases fit TRBD1. The CDR3 length is 14 residues. CDR1 is MGHRA and CDR2 is YSYEKL in the germline V gene. Trimming removed 1 base from V and 7 bases from J; junction bases left unmatched: 5. The CDR3 region is CASSQAQGAVGYTF. Written as DNA, the CDR3 is TGCGCCAGCAGCCAAGCGCAGGGGGCGGTTGGCTACACCTTC.

This chain connects TRBV7-5 to TRBJ2-1; the DNA was not used to check the table's D call, TRBD2. TRBV7-5 is flagged as a pseudogene. The CDR3 is made up of 18 amino acids. The CDR3, as DNA: TGTGTCAGAAGCCCGCGGTTGGTAGCGGGGGGACTTTACAATGAGCAGTTCTTC. This gives the protein CVRSPRLVAGGLYNEQFF.

The V and J genes are TRBV7-2 and TRBJ2-7, with D perhaps matching TRBD1 (5 bases). CDR1 is SGHTA and CDR2 is FQGNSA in the germline V gene. The CDR3 is 12 amino acids. V lost 5 bases and J 4 bases, leaving 9 bases between the germline ends. CDR3 DNA sequence: TGTGCCAGCAGCAGAGCAGGGTACGAGCAGTACTTC. Translated, it gives CASSRAGYEQYF. The full variable domain, completed using reference TRBV7-2 and TRBJ2-7, is GAGVSQSPSNKVTEKGKDVELRCDPISGHTALYWYRQSLGQGLEFLIYFQGNSAPDKSGLPSDRFSAERTGGSVSTLTIQRTQQEDSAVYLCASSRAGYEQYFGPGTRLTVT.

The V gene is TRBV28, the J gene TRBJ2-7; 8 nucleotides line up with TRBD1. The CDR3 sequence is 16 residues long. CDR1 and CDR2 (germline): MDHEN, SYDVKM. Unmatched junction bases numbered 7, after V lost 3 bases and J lost 0 bases. The CDR3 bases are TGTGCCAGCAGTTTGGCAGGGACAGGCGGCTCCTACGAGCAGTACTTC. Protein sequence: CASSLAGTGGSYEQYF.

The J gene is TRBJ2-7, the V gene TRBV5-1, with D unclear. There are 14 residues in the CDR3. Looked up from germline, CDR1 is SGHRS and CDR2 is YFSETQ. V was clipped by 1 base and J by 5 bases, with 13 bases between them. The CDR3 nucleotides are TGCGCCAGCAGCTTGAGAGGCTACCCGGACGAGCAGTACTTC. This sequence encodes CASSLRGYPDEQYF.

The gene calls are TRBV23-1 and TRBJ1-5; 9 bases are shared with TRBD1. TRBV23-1 is treated as an ORF (open reading frame) with a function not yet certain. V shed 6 bases, J shed 1 base, and the junction held 7 bases outside the gene matches. This CDR3 comprises 16 residues. CDR3 DNA sequence: TGCGCCAGCAGGTGGACAGGGGTTGGGAGCAATCAGCCCCAGCATTTT. Encoded protein: CASRWTGVGSNQPQHF.

The V gene is TRBV2, the J gene TRBJ2-2; tentatively, D is TRBD2 (6 bases). Germline lookup yields CDR1 SNHLY and CDR2 FYNNEI. This CDR3 comprises 14 residues. V shed 6 bases and J shed 2 bases, with 10 bases lying between them. The CDR3 region is CASRVEGNTGELFF. The CDR3 bases are TGTGCCAGCAGGGTGGAGGGAAACACCGGGGAGCTGTTTTTT.

The chain combines TRBV30 with TRBJ2-7; TRBD1 aligns across 10 bases. Unmatched junction bases numbered 4, after V lost 8 bases and J lost 3 bases. The CDR3 is 12 amino acids. Germline CDR1 is GTSNPN and CDR2 is SVGIG (reference sequence). The CDR3 region has the DNA TGTGCCGGACAGGGGGAGGACTACGAGCAGTACTTC. Its protein is CAGQGEDYEQYF.

The gene calls are TRBV7-8 and TRBJ2-5; 9 positions match TRBD2. The CDR3 is 17 residues long. With V trimmed by 0 bases and J by 4 bases, 9 bases remained unmatched. Germline-derived CDR1 and CDR2 are SGHVS and FQNEAQ. Written as DNA, the CDR3 is TGTGCCAGCAGCTTAGCGAGGGCTAGCGGGACGCTAGAGACCCAGTACTTC. Residues: CASSLARASGTLETQYF.

The chain uses TRBV28 and TRBJ2-5, with 8 bases matching TRBD2. The CDR3 sequence is 16 residues long. Germline values: CDR1 MDHEN, CDR2 SYDVKM. Trimming removed 4 bases from V and 2 bases from J; junction bases left unmatched: 9. The CDR3: CASSSLAGGGQETQYF. The CDR3, as DNA: TGTGCCAGCAGTTCTCTGGCGGGGGGTGGACAAGAGACCCAGTACTTC.

The chain links TRBV7-2 to TRBJ2-3, with 9 bases that match TRBD2. Trimming cost V 2 bases and J 6 bases; bases outside gene matches: 9. CDR1 and CDR2 (germline): SGHTA, FQGNSA. This CDR3 has 16 residues. CDR3 nucleotides: TGTGCCAGCAGCTTATTGGGGACTAGCCATGGGGATACGCAGTATTTT. This translates into CASSLLGTSHGDTQYF.

The V and J genes are TRBV9 and TRBJ1-1; D gene ambiguous. V was shortened by 4 bases and J by 1 base, with 8 bases between the two germline ends. The germline V gene encodes CDR1 SGDLS and CDR2 YYNGEE. This CDR3 region has 13 residues. CDR3 nucleotides: TGTGCCAGCAGCCATACAGAGAACACTGAAGCTTTCTTT. It specifies CASSHTENTEAFF.

CDR3 in amino acids: CSVDLTSGTLQFF. For the CDR3, the DNA is TGCAGCGTTGATCTCACTAGCGGGACTCTGCAGTTCTTC. The V gene is TRBV29-1, the J gene TRBJ2-1, with 10 bases matching TRBD2. With V trimmed by 3 bases and J by 12 bases, 8 bases remained unmatched. The germline V gene has CDR1 SQVTM and CDR2 ANQGSEA. The CDR3 spans 13 residues.

The chain uses TRBV7-2 and TRBJ2-6; tentative D call: TRBD1 (5 bases). The CDR3 loop spans 17 amino acids. The V end lost 0 bases, the J end lost 4 bases, and 13 bases lay between the germline ends. Germline CDR1 is SGHTA and CDR2 is FQGNSA. The DNA of the CDR3 is TGTGCCAGCAGCTTAGCATCAGGGATGAGGGGGGCCAACGTCCTGACTTTC. Protein sequence: CASSLASGMRGANVLTF.

The chain combines TRBV5-1 with TRBJ2-1; TRBD2 matches at 8 bases. Germline V gene sequence: CDR1 SGHRS, CDR2 YFSETQ. Germline trimming cut 0 bases from V and 10 bases from J; bases unmatched to any gene: 6. The CDR3 has 14 residues. DNA for the CDR3: TGCGCCAGCAGCTTGGCGGGAGGGGCGTTGGAGCAGTTCTTC. Translating it yields CASSLAGGALEQFF.

The rearrangement links TRBV4-1 to TRBJ2-1; 9 bases line up with TRBD2. Germline assignment: CDR1 MGHRA and CDR2 YSYEKL. CDR3 length: 16 residues. J lost 2 bases, V lost 2 bases, and 4 bases had no gene match. Here the CDR3 reads CASSQSPSGTYNEQFF. The CDR3 bases are TGCGCCAGCAGCCAATCCCCTAGCGGGACCTACAATGAGCAGTTCTTC.

J is TRBJ2-3 and V is TRBV5-4; D gene uncertain. The V gene's germline CDR1 is SGHNT and CDR2 YYREEE (reference sequence). The CDR3 has 15 amino acids. V lost 3 bases and J 2 bases, leaving 13 bases between the germline ends. The CDR3 region has the DNA TGTGCCAGCAGCTCGGTGAACTCTAACACAGATACGCAGTATTTT. It codes for CASSSVNSNTDTQYF.

The chain links TRBV7-2 to TRBJ1-5; 7 bases map to TRBD1. Trimming took 5 bases from V and 3 from J; bases not matched to a gene: 7. In germline, CDR1 is SGHTA, CDR2 FQGNSA. The CDR3 covers 15 residues. The CDR3 bases are TGTGCCAGCAGCCCCACAGGGGTTACCAATCAGCCCCAGCATTTT. Amino acid sequence: CASSPTGVTNQPQHF.